What follows are 30 T cell receptor beta chains derived from one specimen sequenced in a study of blood T cell repertoires in COVID-19. Profiled with immunoSEQ multiplex PCR; TCRdb holds only in-frame clones, not every one. Of 93,000 or so clones in the sample, 87% were seen once. The sequenced material came from peripheral blood. These receptors were obtained from a man aged 50-60 years in a cohort sampled during active COVID-19.

The rearrangement uses TRBV3-1 (or the pseudogene TRBV3-2) and TRBJ1-1, with D perhaps TRBD1 (5 bases). The CDR3 contains 13 residues. The V end was cut by 5 bases, the J end by 1 base, with 8 bases between. CDR1 and CDR2 from the germline V gene are LGHDT and YNNKEL (reference sequence). The CDR3 nucleotides read TGTGCCAGCAGCACTACAGGGAACACTGAAGCTTTCTTT. It yields the protein CASSTTGNTEAFF.

This clone was detected a few times. The chain has TRBV9 and TRBJ1-6; weak D call: TRBD1 (5 bases). Germline assignment: CDR1 SGDLS and CDR2 YYNGEE. This CDR3 region has 16 residues. Trimming cost V 0 bases and J 5 bases, with 12 bases left between them. CDR3 DNA sequence: TGTGCCAGCAGCGTAGCCCCCGGGGGTAATAATTCACCCCTCCACTTT. Its translation: CASSVAPGGNNSPLHF. Together with reference TRBV9 and TRBJ1-6, the CDR3 gives the full variable domain: DSGVTQTPKHLITATGQRVTLRCSPRSGDLSVYWYQQSLDQGLQFLIQYYNGEERAKGNILERFSAQQFPDLHSELNLSSLELGDSALYFCASSVAPGGNNSPLHFGNGTRLTVT.

Only a few counts were recorded for this clone. The genes are TRBV7-2 and TRBJ2-1, with TRBD2 identical over 10 bases. With 1 base clipped from V and 4 bases from J, the junction kept 4 bases outside the gene matches. The CDR3 loop spans 16 amino acids. The V gene's germline CDR1 is SGHTA and CDR2 FQGNSA. This CDR3 is CASSLGWTSGYNEQFF. The CDR3, as DNA: TGTGCCAGCAGCTTAGGTTGGACTAGCGGATACAATGAGCAGTTCTTC.

This chain uses TRBV7-6 with TRBJ1-6; D is possibly TRBD1 (6 bases). Germline V lookup: CDR1 SGHVS, CDR2 FNYEAQ. The CDR3 has 14 amino acids. The V end was cut by 5 bases, the J end by 8 bases, with 13 bases between. The chain's CDR3 is CASSRGGWDSPLHF. The CDR3 DNA is TGTGCCAGCAGCCGGGGGGGCTGGGATTCACCCCTCCACTTT.

The V and J genes are TRBV19 and TRBJ1-1; unclear D gene. V was pared by 0 bases and J by 10 bases, with 18 bases between. The CDR3 runs to 15 residues. CDR1 and CDR2 (germline): LNHDA, SQIVND (reference sequence). CDR3 amino acids: CASSIDDSGWARAFF. In DNA form, the CDR3 reads TGTGCCAGTAGTATAGACGATTCGGGGTGGGCGCGAGCTTTCTTT. The variable domain in full, with the rest retrieved from reference TRBV19 and TRBJ1-1, is DGGITQSPKYLFRKEGQNVTLSCEQNLNHDAMYWYRQDPGQGLRLIYYSQIVNDFQKGDIAEGYSVSREKKESFPLTVTSAQKNPTAFYLCASSIDDSGWARAFFGQGTRLTVV.

DNA for the CDR3: TGCGCCAGCAGCACTCCTCTCCGGGACTATGGCTACACCTTC. This translates into CASSTPLRDYGYTF. The chain recombines TRBV4-1 with TRBJ1-2, with D hard to call. This CDR3 contains 14 residues. CDR1 MGHRA and CDR2 YSYEKL come from the germline V gene. V was shortened by 5 bases and J by 3 bases, with 13 bases between the two germline ends.

The sample holds one count of this clone. The rearrangement joins TRBV2 to TRBJ2-3, with D perhaps TRBD2 (6 bases). CDR1 SNHLY and CDR2 FYNNEI come from the germline V gene. V lost 7 bases and J 0 bases, leaving 14 bases between the germline ends. CDR3 length: 15 amino acids. This CDR3 reads CASTEGLISTDTQYF. In nucleotides, the CDR3 is TGTGCCAGCACGGAGGGGCTGATTAGCACAGATACGCAGTATTTT.

The chain is built from TRBV7-2 and TRBJ1-2; TRBD1 matches at 7 bases. Per the germline V gene, CDR1 is SGHTA and CDR2 is FQGNSA. Losses at the gene ends were 2 bases for V and 8 bases for J; bases not matched to a gene: 5. The CDR3 is 13 amino acids. Here the CDR3 reads CASSLQGGYGYTF. The CDR3, as DNA: TGTGCCAGCAGCTTACAAGGGGGCTACGGCTACACCTTC.

The chain links TRBV28 to TRBJ2-1, with 9 bases fitting TRBD1. V lost 7 bases to trimming and J lost 6 bases; unmatched junction nucleotides: 13. The CDR3 totals 16 residues. CDR1 and CDR2 from the germline V gene are MDHEN and SYDVKM. The CDR3 loop is CASKSPGTGTGNEQFF. DNA for the CDR3: TGTGCCAGCAAATCGCCCGGGACAGGGACGGGCAATGAGCAGTTCTTC. Combining the CDR3 with reference TRBV28 and TRBJ2-1 gives the whole variable domain DVKVTQSSRYLVKRTGEKVFLECVQDMDHENMFWYRQDPGLGLRLIYFSYDVKMKEKGDIPEGYSVSREKKERFSLILESASTNQTSMYLCASKSPGTGTGNEQFFGPGTRLTVL.

The rearrangement links TRBV7-6 to TRBJ2-1; tentatively, D is TRBD2 (6 bases). V was pared by 1 base and J by 9 bases, with 10 bases between. This CDR3 region has 13 residues. Germline assignment: CDR1 SGHVS and CDR2 FNYEAQ. CDR3 amino acids: CASSLVLAVEQFF. CDR3 nucleotides: TGTGCCAGCAGCTTAGTACTAGCCGTTGAGCAGTTCTTC.

About this clone: Its ends do not fully match the called genes, so a read error is possible. The chain joins TRBV7-7 to TRBJ2-1; TRBD2 aligns across 11 bases. This CDR3 is built from 15 residues. In germline, CDR1 is SSHAT, CDR2 FNYEAQ (reference sequence). CDR3 sequence reads: CASSIIAGGRNEQFF. The CDR3 region has the DNA TGTGCTAGCAGCATAATAGCGGGGGGGCGGAATGAGCAGTTCTTC. Full variable domain (outside the CDR3, taken from reference TRBV7-7 and TRBJ2-1): GAGVSQSPRYKVTKRGQDVTLRCDPISSHATLYWYQQALGQGPEFLTYFNYEAQPDKSGLPSDRFSAERPEGSISTLTIQRTEQRDSAMYRCASSIIAGGRNEQFFGPGTRLTVL.

This clone has only one observation. V usage is TRBV20-1 and J usage is TRBJ1-4; 8 nucleotides agree with TRBD1. Germline assignment: CDR1 DFQATT and CDR2 SNEGSKA (reference sequence). V lost 3 bases and J lost 3; bases outside the gene matches: 9. This CDR3 is built from 16 residues. The CDR3 reads CSASDRGAASNEKLFF. CDR3 DNA: TGCAGTGCTAGTGACAGGGGAGCCGCGTCTAATGAAAAACTGTTTTTT.

The chain carries TRBV4-1 and TRBJ1-1; a possible D gene is TRBD1 (6 bases). The CDR3 extends over 14 amino acids. The V end was cut by 0 bases, the J end by 3 bases, with 8 bases between. Germline V lookup: CDR1 MGHRA, CDR2 YSYEKL. The CDR3 sequence is CASSQEGAYTEAFF. The DNA of the CDR3 is TGCGCCAGCAGCCAAGAGGGGGCGTACACTGAAGCTTTCTTT.

This rearrangement joins TRBV9 to TRBJ1-1; D perhaps matches TRBD1 (6 bases). The CDR3 has 14 amino acids. CDR1 and CDR2 (germline): SGDLS, YYNGEE. Trimming cost V 1 base and J 1 base, with 8 bases left between them. Here the CDR3 reads CASSVSGQNTEAFF. The CDR3 DNA is TGTGCCAGCAGCGTATCGGGACAGAACACTGAAGCTTTCTTT.

The chain carries TRBV4-3 and TRBJ1-2; weak D call: TRBD1 (6 bases). From germline, CDR1 is LGHNA and CDR2 YSLEER. This CDR3 is built from 16 residues. V was cut by 0 bases and J by 5 bases, with 16 bases left in between. The CDR3 is CASSQESGRGIYGYTF. The CDR3, as DNA: TGCGCCAGCAGCCAAGAATCAGGGAGGGGGATATATGGCTACACCTTC.

This chain connects TRBV12-3 or TRBV12-4 to TRBJ2-1, with TRBD1 matching 7 bases. The ends lost 6 bases at V and 4 bases at J; junction bases unmatched: 3. The CDR3 contains 13 residues. In DNA, the CDR3 is TGTGCCAGCAGGGGGACAGAATACAATGAGCAGTTCTTC. Encoded protein: CASRGTEYNEQFF.

The J gene is TRBJ2-1, the V gene TRBV7-9, with 8 bases fitting TRBD2. This CDR3 has 16 amino acids. CDR1 is SEHNR and CDR2 is FQNEAQ in the germline V gene (reference sequence). Losses at the gene ends were 3 bases for V and 5 bases for J; bases not matched to a gene: 9. The CDR3 DNA sequence: TGTGCCAGCAGCTTCACGATGGGACTAGGGGACAATGAGCAGTTCTTC. Its translation is CASSFTMGLGDNEQFF. Full variable domain (missing parts from reference TRBV7-9 and TRBJ2-1): DTGVSQNPRHKITKRGQNVTFRCDPISEHNRLYWYRQTLGQGPEFLTYFQNEAQLEKSRLLSDRFSAERPKGSFSTLEIQRTEQGDSAMYLCASSFTMGLGDNEQFFGPGTRLTVL.

The chain has TRBV11-3 and TRBJ2-6, with D perhaps matching TRBD1 (5 bases). The CDR3 runs 15 residues. Germline V lookup: CDR1 SGHNT, CDR2 YENEEA. The germline V and J ends were trimmed by 6 bases and 4 bases, with 13 bases remaining between them. CDR3 in amino acids: CASSLTAGGANVLTF. The CDR3 DNA reads TGTGCCAGCAGTTTGACAGCCGGCGGGGCCAACGTCCTGACTTTC.

This chain joins TRBV4-1 and TRBJ1-3, with D uncertain. Germline V gene data show CDR1 as MGHRA and CDR2 as YSYEKL. The CDR3 runs 16 residues. Between the trimmed V and J ends, which lost 1 base and 0 bases, there was a span of 10 bases. CDR3 protein: CASSQAGAVSGNTIYF. The CDR3 DNA sequence: TGCGCCAGCAGCCAAGCGGGAGCCGTCTCTGGAAACACCATATATTTT.

The chain links TRBV5-6 to TRBJ2-3; 7 bases map to TRBD2. The CDR3 consists of 12 residues. Germline CDR1 reads SGHDT; CDR2 reads YYEEEE. Losses at the gene ends were 1 base for V and 10 bases for J; bases not matched to a gene: 3. CDR3 in amino acids: CASSLTSVAQYF. CDR3 DNA: TGTGCCAGCAGCTTGACTAGCGTAGCGCAGTATTTT.

Remarks on this clone: The sample holds other DNA sequences that translate to the same CDR3. The CDR3 loop is CASSQGRYEQYV. For the CDR3, the DNA is TGTGCCAGCAGCCAAGGGCGGTACGAGCAGTACGTC. The chain joins TRBV3-1 (or the pseudogene TRBV3-2) to TRBJ2-7; D remains unclear. The V and J ends lost 1 base and 4 bases respectively, with 5 bases between them. This CDR3 is built from 12 residues. The germline gives CDR1 LGHDT, CDR2 YNNKEL (reference sequence).

CDR3 bases: TGTGCCAGCAGCCCCCGAAGCGGGGGGGCTGGTGAGCAGTTCTTC. As protein: CASSPRSGGAGEQFF. The V and J genes are TRBV3-1 (or the pseudogene TRBV3-2) and TRBJ2-1; 10 bases align to TRBD2. Germline CDR1 LGHDT, CDR2 YNNKEL (reference sequence). J was trimmed by 9 bases and V by 4 bases; bases with no gene match: 9. The length of the CDR3 is 15 residues.

The chain employs TRBV28 and TRBJ2-7; 7 nucleotides align to TRBD2. Germline lookup yields CDR1 MDHEN and CDR2 SYDVKM. The CDR3 spans 14 residues. Trimming cost V 2 bases and J 2 bases; bases outside gene matches: 3. The CDR3 sequence is CASSLMGGTYEQYV. CDR3 nucleotide sequence: TGTGCCAGCAGTTTAATGGGAGGGACCTACGAGCAGTACGTC.

This sequence joins TRBV3-1 (or the pseudogene TRBV3-2) and TRBJ1-3, with 7 positions matching TRBD1. Germline CDR1 LGHDT, CDR2 YNNKEL (reference sequence). Trimming cost V 0 bases and J 0 bases; bases outside gene matches: 11. This CDR3 has 19 residues. The chain's CDR3 is CASSQETEGAISSGNTIYF. The CDR3 nucleotides are TGTGCCAGCAGCCAAGAGACCGAGGGGGCGATAAGCTCTGGAAACACCATATATTTT.

The CDR3 sequence: CASSSTQGTGSLGEQYV. The CDR3 region has the DNA TGTGCCAGCAGCTCAACCCAAGGGACAGGATCTCTGGGGGAGCAGTACGTC. The V call is TRBV6-2 or TRBV6-3, the J call TRBJ2-7; 8 positions match TRBD1. Germline assignment: CDR1 MNHEY and CDR2 SVGEGT. CDR3 size: 17 residues. V lost 6 bases and J lost 7; bases outside the gene matches: 20.

The rearrangement joins TRBV9 to TRBJ1-3; D gene ambiguous. The germline V gene has CDR1 SGDLS and CDR2 YYNGEE. V lost 2 bases and J 0 bases, leaving 6 bases between the germline ends. The CDR3 has 14 amino acids. The CDR3 region is CASSVSGSGNTIYF. The CDR3 nucleotides read TGTGCCAGCAGCGTGTCGGGCTCTGGAAACACCATATATTTT. Drawing the rest from reference TRBV9 and TRBJ1-3, the complete variable domain is DSGVTQTPKHLITATGQRVTLRCSPRSGDLSVYWYQQSLDQGLQFLIQYYNGEERAKGNILERFSAQQFPDLHSELNLSSLELGDSALYFCASSVSGSGNTIYFGEGSWLTVV.

This clone appeared a single time. The rearrangement joins TRBV7-2 to TRBJ2-5; 9 bases match TRBD2. This CDR3 spans 15 amino acids. V gave up 3 bases and J gave up 4 bases; unmatched junction bases: 6. Per the germline V gene, CDR1 is SGHTA and CDR2 is FQGNSA. CDR3: CASSFGRGGLETQYF. The CDR3 DNA is TGTGCCAGCAGCTTCGGGCGGGGGGGTTTAGAGACCCAGTACTTC.

The chain employs TRBV27 and TRBJ2-7; 10 bases are shared with TRBD1. Germline values: CDR1 MNHEY, CDR2 SMNVEV (reference sequence). J was trimmed by 4 bases and V by 7 bases; bases with no gene match: 7. This CDR3 is built from 14 residues. The CDR3 nucleotides read TGTGCCAGCAAAGGGGACAGGGGTCTGTACGAGCAGTACTTC. Residues: CASKGDRGLYEQYF.

The chain links TRBV7-8 to TRBJ2-1, with 7 bases aligning to TRBD2. This CDR3 comprises 13 residues. CDR1 and CDR2 (germline): SGHVS, FQNEAQ. The ends lost 5 bases at V and 7 bases at J; junction bases unmatched: 5. This CDR3 is CASSPFGGNEQFF. DNA of the CDR3: TGTGCCAGCAGCCCTTTCGGGGGGAATGAGCAGTTCTTC.

The chain uses TRBV6-5 and TRBJ1-2; perhaps TRBD1 as D (6 bases). With 8 bases removed from V and 4 bases from J, the gap between germline ends came to 14 bases. The CDR3 is 13 amino acids. Germline CDR1 is MNHEY and CDR2 is SVGAGI. The CDR3 nucleotides are TGTGCCAGCGCTGAACAGGGTACCTATGGCTACACCTTC. As protein: CASAEQGTYGYTF.